These 30 T cell receptor beta chains share one sample of origin, sequenced in a study of T-cell memory formation after mild COVID-19. From the 5' RACE reads, TCRdb called clonotypes with MiXCR, one entry per CDR3 protein. The sample holds roughly 400,000 distinct CDR3 sequences; approximately 25% are singletons and the top ten take 7% to 9.5%. The sequencing input was PBMCs or a T cell subset sorted from them (not recorded which). The source is an adult woman who had mild COVID-19 (a few samples of this study predate the infection). Cell type and time point are not known.

The chain couples TRBV11-2 to TRBJ2-1; 9 bases fit TRBD2. Germline loops: CDR1 SGHAT, CDR2 FQNNGV. The CDR3 covers 20 residues. The J segment lost 0 bases and the V segment lost 0 bases, leaving 12 bases of the junction unmatched. CDR3 protein: CASSLDWRLAEGGSYNEQFF. The CDR3 coding sequence is TGTGCCAGCAGCTTAGATTGGAGACTAGCGGAGGGTGGCTCCTACAATGAGCAGTTCTTC.

In this sample, this clonotype turned up a few times. The gene calls are TRBV4-1 and TRBJ1-4, with D maybe TRBD1 (5 bases). The ends were cut back, 8 bases at V and 8 bases at J, with 18 bases in the middle. Germline values: CDR1 MGHRA, CDR2 YSYEKL. The CDR3 runs to 14 residues. The CDR3: CASGSTVLSEKLFF. In nucleotides, the CDR3 is TGCGCCAGCGGCTCGACAGTTTTGTCAGAAAAACTGTTTTTT.

This clonotype has only a few counts. This chain joins TRBV5-1 and TRBJ1-2, with 10 positions matching TRBD1. The V segment lost 3 bases and the J segment 8 bases; nucleotides outside the gene matches: 10. The CDR3 runs to 15 residues. From germline, CDR1 is SGHRS and CDR2 YFSETQ. The CDR3 loop reads CASSSDPGTGVGYTF. CDR3 DNA: TGCGCCAGCAGCTCGGATCCGGGGACAGGGGTCGGCTACACCTTC.

V is TRBV15 and J is TRBJ1-6; perhaps TRBD1 as D (5 bases). This CDR3 has 14 amino acids. Germline assignment: CDR1 LNHNV and CDR2 YYDKDF (reference sequence). Deletions cut 3 bases from V and 7 bases from J, with 10 bases between. CDR3 amino acids: CATSRWGDNSPLHF. The CDR3 DNA is TGTGCCACCAGCAGGTGGGGGGACAATTCACCCCTCCACTTT.

This clonotype was seen many times. The J gene is TRBJ2-5, the V gene TRBV12-3 or TRBV12-4; D is uncertain. CDR3 length: 12 residues. Between the trimmed V and J ends, which lost 6 bases and 7 bases, there was a span of 12 bases. The CDR3 protein is CASSTGLPTQYF. In DNA, the CDR3 is TGTGCCAGCAGCACGGGTCTGCCGACCCAGTACTTC.

This clonotype was counted only a few times. This rearrangement joins TRBV7-9 to TRBJ1-2, with 7 bases fitting TRBD1. This CDR3 has 17 residues. V shed 4 bases, J shed 4 bases, and the junction held 15 bases outside the gene matches. Germline assignment: CDR1 SEHNR and CDR2 FQNEAQ (reference sequence). The CDR3 spells CASSSGQDHGGVYGYTF. The CDR3 DNA reads TGTGCCAGCAGCTCCGGACAGGACCATGGTGGAGTCTATGGCTACACCTTC.

This clonotype showed up just a few times. This rearrangement joins TRBV6-5 to TRBJ1-2; TRBD1 matches 7 bases. The CDR3 consists of 13 residues. Germline CDR1 and CDR2: MNHEY and SVGAGI. V was clipped by 4 bases and J by 7 bases; unmatched bases: 6. The CDR3 DNA reads as TGTGCCAGCAGTTGGGGAGGGGGCTTTGGCTACACCTTC. Translated: CASSWGGGFGYTF.

V is TRBV27 and J is TRBJ2-2; TRBD1 matches at 10 bases. In germline, CDR1 is MNHEY, CDR2 SMNVEV (reference sequence). The CDR3 totals 18 residues. With V trimmed by 5 bases and J by 1 base, 10 bases remained unmatched. In DNA, the CDR3 is TGTGCCAGCAGTCCGGACAGGGGGGACCGATTGAACACCGGGGAGCTGTTTTTT. Translation gives CASSPDRGDRLNTGELFF.

This clonotype was counted only a few times. The genes are TRBV7-9 and TRBJ2-1, with unresolved D. CDR1 and CDR2 from the germline V gene are SEHNR and FQNEAQ (reference sequence). V lost 1 base to trimming and J lost 4 bases, with 14 bases between them. The CDR3 contains 16 residues. CDR3 coding DNA: TGTGCCAGCAGCTTAGACCCTTATAACGCATACAATGAGCAGTTCTTC. It specifies CASSLDPYNAYNEQFF.

Only a few counts were recorded for this clonotype. The chain links TRBV4-1 to TRBJ2-1; 8 bases map to TRBD1. Per germline, CDR1 MGHRA and CDR2 YSYEKL. CDR3 length: 15 amino acids. Germline trimming cut 6 bases from V and 2 bases from J; bases unmatched to any gene: 6. Here the CDR3 DNA reads TGCGCCAGCAGGCCGACAGGGGTTCCCTACAATGAGCAGTTCTTC. It is translated as CASRPTGVPYNEQFF.

In its sample, this clonotype was seen a few times. The chain is built from TRBV12-3 or TRBV12-4 and TRBJ2-1; 13 bases are shared with TRBD2. The CDR3 covers 17 residues. Trimming cost V 4 bases and J 7 bases; bases outside gene matches: 10. The DNA for the CDR3 is TGTGCCAGCAGTTGGGCCGTGGGACTAGCGGGACGTAATGAGCAGTTCTTC. Encoded protein: CASSWAVGLAGRNEQFF.

This rearrangement joins TRBV27 to TRBJ2-3; TRBD1 is a possible D gene (6 bases). V shed 5 bases and J shed 2 bases, with 17 bases lying between them. Germline CDR1 and CDR2: MNHEY and SMNVEV (reference sequence). This CDR3 is built from 16 residues. The CDR3 region has the DNA TGTGCCAGCAGTCCCCGATCCTGGACAGCCACAGATACGCAGTATTTT. Translated, it gives CASSPRSWTATDTQYF.

The rearrangement joins TRBV20-1 to TRBJ1-2; D is uncertain. Germline V lookup: CDR1 DFQATT, CDR2 SNEGSKA (reference sequence). The CDR3 is 13 residues long. With 5 bases removed from V and 8 bases from J, the gap between germline ends came to 18 bases. CDR3 protein: CSAWVRSSSGYTF. The DNA for the CDR3 is TGCAGTGCTTGGGTCCGGTCCAGCAGCGGCTACACCTTC.

This clonotype was observed once. A much larger clone is a single base away; this may be a read error. V is TRBV5-5 and J is TRBJ1-1; a weak D match, TRBD1 (6 bases). V lost 5 bases, J lost 4 bases, and 12 bases lay in between. The CDR3 sequence is 13 residues long. Germline V gives CDR1 SGHKS, CDR2 YYEKEE (reference sequence). Written as DNA, the CDR3 is TGTGCCAGCAGTTGGACAGAGGGCACTGAAGCTTTCTTT. Translation gives CASSWTEGTEAFF.

The rearrangement uses TRBV7-9 and TRBJ2-7; D not resolved. The CDR3 spans 13 residues. Germline loops: CDR1 SEHNR, CDR2 FQNEAQ (reference sequence). V lost 3 bases and J 7 bases, leaving 13 bases between the germline ends. As DNA, the CDR3 is TGTGCCAGCAGCTTGAACCTGGCGGAAGAGCAGTACTTC. It specifies CASSLNLAEEQYF. Supplemented by reference TRBV7-9 and TRBJ2-7, the full variable domain reads DTGVSQNPRHKITKRGQNVTFRCDPISEHNRLYWYRQTLGQGPEFLTYFQNEAQLEKSRLLSDRFSAERPKGSFSTLEIQRTEQGDSAMYLCASSLNLAEEQYFGPGTRLTVT.

This clonotype was counted at least ten times. The chain combines TRBV14 with TRBJ2-5; D is ambiguous. Between the trimmed V and J ends, which lost 0 bases and 2 bases, there was a span of 10 bases. The CDR3 runs to 15 residues. The germline V gene encodes CDR1 SGHDN and CDR2 FVKESK. CDR3 sequence reads: CASSQDRPLQETQYF. The CDR3 DNA is TGTGCCAGCAGCCAAGACAGACCGTTACAAGAGACCCAGTACTTC.

This clonotype was observed a few times. This sequence joins TRBV6-5 and TRBJ2-1; D tentatively fits TRBD1 or TRBD2 (5 bases each). Trimming removed 6 bases at V and 0 bases at J, with 12 bases between. This CDR3 region has 15 residues. Germline V gene sequence: CDR1 MNHEY, CDR2 SVGAGI. Written as DNA, the CDR3 is TGTGCCAGCAGCCCGGGACGGAGCTCCTACAATGAGCAGTTCTTC. It encodes CASSPGRSSYNEQFF.

The chain joins TRBV18 to TRBJ1-1; no clear D gene. From germline, CDR1 is KGHSH and CDR2 LQKENI. Trimming removed 3 bases from V and 7 bases from J, with 12 bases in between. The CDR3 is 13 residues long. Written as DNA, the CDR3 is TGTGCCAGCTCACCCGGGTGGCCCCATGAAGCTTTCTTT. The encoded protein is CASSPGWPHEAFF.

This clonotype was counted a few times. The rearrangement uses TRBV24-1 and TRBJ2-5, with D hard to call. V was shortened by 7 bases and J by 5 bases, with 13 bases between the two germline ends. CDR1 is KGHDR, CDR2 SFDVKD, per germline. CDR3 length: 13 amino acids. The CDR3 loop reads CATSELLRETQYF. The CDR3 bases are TGTGCCACCAGCGAACTTTTGCGGGAGACCCAGTACTTC.

This clonotype was picked up a small number of times. This chain joins TRBV5-1 and TRBJ1-2, with D possibly TRBD1 on 6 matching bases. The CDR3 has 14 amino acids. Trimming took off 0 bases at V and 6 bases at J, with 12 bases between the two ends. CDR1 is SGHRS and CDR2 is YFSETQ in the germline V gene. The CDR3 bases are TGCGCCAGCAGCTTGGGGGGGGGCCTGAATGGCTACACCTTC. Protein product: CASSLGGGLNGYTF.

This clonotype turned up a few times. This chain's CDR3 is CASRLAGEYNEQFF. As DNA, the CDR3 is TGCGCCAGCAGACTGGCGGGGGAGTACAATGAGCAGTTCTTC. J is TRBJ2-1 and V is TRBV5-1, with 7 positions matching TRBD2. Per the germline V gene, CDR1 is SGHRS and CDR2 is YFSETQ. This CDR3 comprises 14 residues. V was pared by 5 bases and J by 4 bases, with 6 bases of the junction left unmatched.

The sample holds a few counts of this clonotype. This rearrangement joins TRBV11-2 to TRBJ2-3, with 11 bases aligning to TRBD2. Germline CDR1 is SGHAT and CDR2 is FQNNGV. V gave up 7 bases and J gave up 3 bases; unmatched junction bases: 6. This CDR3 is 15 amino acids long. CDR3 sequence reads: CASIQTSGKTDTQYF. In nucleotides, the CDR3 is TGTGCCAGCATCCAGACTAGCGGGAAGACAGATACGCAGTATTTT.

This clonotype was counted only a few times. The J gene is TRBJ2-3, the V gene TRBV5-5, with 9 bases matching TRBD1. V gave up 3 bases and J gave up 2 bases; unmatched junction bases: 1. Germline V gene data show CDR1 as SGHKS and CDR2 as YYEKEE (reference sequence). This CDR3 comprises 14 residues. CDR3 in amino acids: CASSWDRATDTQYF. The CDR3 nucleotides are TGTGCCAGCAGCTGGGACAGGGCCACAGATACGCAGTATTTT.

The rearrangement links TRBV9 to TRBJ2-7, with D possibly being TRBD1 or TRBD2 (5 bases each). From germline, CDR1 is SGDLS and CDR2 YYNGEE. The CDR3 has 14 residues. The ends were cut back, 5 bases at V and 6 bases at J, with 18 bases in the middle. CDR3 in amino acids: CASSLEAGTREQYF. As DNA, the CDR3 is TGTGCCAGCAGTCTTGAGGCAGGGACGCGCGAGCAGTACTTC.

The chain links TRBV7-3 to TRBJ2-2; TRBD2 might be the D (6 bases). From germline, CDR1 is SGHTA and CDR2 FQGTGA. Trimming removed 5 bases from V and 1 base from J, with 11 bases in between. The CDR3 has 15 amino acids. The CDR3 is CASSPWGVNTGELFF. The CDR3 nucleotides are TGTGCCAGCAGCCCGTGGGGGGTGAACACCGGGGAGCTGTTTTTT.

This clonotype was counted a few times. The chain carries TRBV18 and TRBJ2-1; D tentatively reads TRBD1 or TRBD2 (5 bases each). V lost 0 bases and J 7 bases, leaving 7 bases between the germline ends. This CDR3 spans 13 amino acids. The germline gives CDR1 KGHSH, CDR2 LQKENI. The CDR3 region has the DNA TGTGCCAGCTCACCACCAGGGGAGAATGAGCAGTTCTTC. It specifies CASSPPGENEQFF. The variable domain in full, completed from reference TRBV18 and TRBJ2-1, reads NAGVMQNPRHLVRRRGQEARLRCSPMKGHSHVYWYRQLPEEGLKFMVYLQKENIIDESGMPKERFSAEFPKEGPSILRIQQVVRGDSAAYFCASSPPGENEQFFGPGTRLTVL.

This clonotype was observed a handful of times. The CDR3 DNA reads as TGTGCCAGCAGCCAATTTAGTTCCTACGAGCAGTACTTC. Translating gives CASSQFSSYEQYF. The V call is TRBV14, the J call TRBJ2-7; no reliable D call. Per germline, CDR1 SGHDN and CDR2 FVKESK. CDR3 length: 13 amino acids. Trimming removed 2 bases at V and 1 base at J, with 6 bases between. Supplemented by reference TRBV14 and TRBJ2-7, the full variable domain reads EAGVTQFPSHSVIEKGQTVTLRCDPISGHDNLYWYRRVMGKEIKFLLHFVKESKQDESGMPNNRFLAERTGGTYSTLKVQPAELEDSGVYFCASSQFSSYEQYFGPGTRLTVT.

This clonotype showed up many times. The chain uses TRBV6-1 and TRBJ1-5; D remains unclear. With 4 bases removed from V and 0 bases from J, the gap between germline ends came to 4 bases. Germline CDR1 is MNHNS and CDR2 is SASEGT. This CDR3 is 13 amino acids long. CDR3 loop: CASSGDSNQPQHF. The CDR3 nucleotides are TGTGCCAGCAGTGGGGATAGCAATCAGCCCCAGCATTTT.

V gene TRBV4-2 combines with J gene TRBJ1-2; TRBD1 matches at 9 bases. The length of the CDR3 is 18 residues. Looked up from germline, CDR1 is LGHNA and CDR2 is YNFKEQ. Losses at the gene ends were 0 bases for V and 6 bases for J; bases not matched to a gene: 14. The DNA of the CDR3 is TGTGCCAGCAGCCAAGATATGGTGGCCGGGACAGGGTTCGATGGCTACACCTTC. Its translation is CASSQDMVAGTGFDGYTF.

The J gene is TRBJ2-7, the V gene TRBV29-1; 8 bases are a match to TRBD1. The CDR3 length is 14 residues. Trimming removed 1 base from V and 2 bases from J; junction bases left unmatched: 4. The germline gives CDR1 SQVTM, CDR2 ANQGSEA. The CDR3 reads CSVEGLTGAYEQYF. DNA for the CDR3: TGCAGCGTTGAAGGCTTGACAGGGGCCTACGAGCAGTACTTC.